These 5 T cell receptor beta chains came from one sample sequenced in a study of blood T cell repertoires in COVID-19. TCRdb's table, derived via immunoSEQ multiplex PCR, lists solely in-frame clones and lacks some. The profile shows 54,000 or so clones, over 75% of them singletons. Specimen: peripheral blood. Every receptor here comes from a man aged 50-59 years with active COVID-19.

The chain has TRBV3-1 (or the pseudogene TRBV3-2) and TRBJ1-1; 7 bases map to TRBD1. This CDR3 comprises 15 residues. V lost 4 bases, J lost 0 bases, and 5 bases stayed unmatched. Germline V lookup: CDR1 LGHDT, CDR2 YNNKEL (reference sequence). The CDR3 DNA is TGTGCCAGCAGCCGGGGACAGCCGTTGAACACTGAAGCTTTCTTT. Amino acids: CASSRGQPLNTEAFF.

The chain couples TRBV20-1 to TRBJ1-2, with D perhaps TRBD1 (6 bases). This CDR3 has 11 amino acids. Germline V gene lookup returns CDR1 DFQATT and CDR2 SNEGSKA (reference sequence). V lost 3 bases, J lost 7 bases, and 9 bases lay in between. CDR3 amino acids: CSASPRGGYTF. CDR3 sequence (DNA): TGCAGTGCTAGTCCCAGGGGTGGCTACACCTTC.

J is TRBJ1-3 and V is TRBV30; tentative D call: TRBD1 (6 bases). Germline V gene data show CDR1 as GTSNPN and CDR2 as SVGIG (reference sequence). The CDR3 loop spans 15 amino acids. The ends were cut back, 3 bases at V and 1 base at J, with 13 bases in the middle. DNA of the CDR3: TGTGCCTGGAGCGAGACAGGAGCTTCTGGAAACACCATATATTTT. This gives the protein CAWSETGASGNTIYF.

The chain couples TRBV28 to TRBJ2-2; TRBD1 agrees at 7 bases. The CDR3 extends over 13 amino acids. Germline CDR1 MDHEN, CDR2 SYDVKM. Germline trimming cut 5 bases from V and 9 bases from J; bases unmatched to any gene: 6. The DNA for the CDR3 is TGTGCCAGCAGTCCGGGACAGCCGCGGGAGCTGTTTTTT. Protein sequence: CASSPGQPRELFF.

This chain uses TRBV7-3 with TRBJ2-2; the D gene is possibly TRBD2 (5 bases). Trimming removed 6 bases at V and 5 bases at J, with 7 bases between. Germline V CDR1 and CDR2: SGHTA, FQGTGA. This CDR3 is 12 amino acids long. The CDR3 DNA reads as TGTGCCAGCAGTCGGGGAACCGGGGAGCTGTTTTTT. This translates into CASSRGTGELFF.